This TCR beta chain was recorded in a study of patients and donors after allogeneic stem cell transplantation. This clonotype occurred a few times. The CDR3 spans 11 residues. In germline, CDR1 is GTSNPN, CDR2 SVGIG (reference sequence). V lost 3 bases and J 8 bases, leaving 7 bases between the germline ends. A single record per CDR3 protein comes from TCRdb applying MiXCR to the RT-PCR reads. The data hold 900,000 to 1,000,000 distinct CDR3 sequences, with under 20% observed a single time. This receptor was obtained from a human donor who was either an allogeneic HSCT recipient or a stem cell or donor lymphocyte infusion donor (not recorded which). It is not recorded whose cells these are; they may come from a transplant donor. The V and J genes are TRBV30 and TRBJ1-4; D is unresolved. Sample: blood, either unsorted or a sorted T cell fraction (not recorded which). CDR3 in amino acids: CAWSLGEKLFF. The CDR3 DNA is TGTGCCTGGAGCTTGGGAGAAAAACTGTTTTTT.